One and the same sample provided the 2 T cell receptor beta chains below, sequenced in a study of cytomegalovirus exposure and HLA in healthy donors. Primers included in the PCR were 60 Vbeta and 13 Jbeta primers. Using immunoSEQ multiplex PCR, the repertoire was profiled, and TCRdb retains in-frame clones only, with some absent. The sample shows over 95,000 clones, about 79% of them seen only once. The sample was PBMCs. The receptors here all came from a human donor in good health.

This chain links TRBV7-9 with TRBJ1-1; possibly TRBD1 for D (6 bases). Trimming took 3 bases from V and 2 from J, leaving 7 bases between them. The CDR3 has 13 amino acids. Germline CDR1 is SEHNR and CDR2 is FQNEAQ (reference sequence). This CDR3 reads CASSFRGNTEAFF. CDR3 in DNA: TGTGCCAGCAGCTTCAGGGGAAACACTGAAGCTTTCTTT.

This clone has just one count. The chain recombines TRBV5-1 with TRBJ2-7, with D hard to call. The V gene's germline CDR1 is SGHRS and CDR2 YFSETQ. The CDR3 sequence is 14 residues long. Deletions cut 0 bases from V and 1 base from J, with 8 bases between. The CDR3: CASSLGLESYEQYF. As DNA, the CDR3 is TGCGCCAGCAGCTTGGGATTAGAGTCCTACGAGCAGTACTTC.